These 25 T cell receptor beta chains were sequenced from one sample in a study of neurological immune-mediated disorders. TCRdb re-called the 5' RACE reads with MiXCR, one entry per CDR3 protein. The table lists more than 13,000 distinct CDR3 sequences, approximately 7.6% of them singletons. Sequences were obtained from CD8+ T cells from blood. The source of these receptors is a woman aged 40 to 50 in good health.

This clonotype showed up many times. The V call is TRBV7-9, the J call TRBJ2-4; 13 nucleotides match TRBD2. V dropped 6 bases and J dropped 0; count of bases not matched to a gene: 14. The CDR3 has 20 residues. The germline CDR1 and CDR2 sequences are SEHNR and FQNEAQ (reference sequence). CDR3 nucleotide sequence: TGTGCCAGCAGTCCTGCCGAGGGACTAGCGGGGCCAAAAGCCAAAAACATTCAGTACTTC. This translates into CASSPAEGLAGPKAKNIQYF.

Turning to this clonotype: One end of the junction varies from germline; a read error may be responsible. The chain uses TRBV28 and TRBJ2-1, with 11 nucleotides matching TRBD1. The germline CDR1 and CDR2 sequences are MDHEN and SYDVKM. This CDR3 spans 15 amino acids. The CDR3 DNA reads as TGTGCCAGCAGTTTCCGGGACAGGGGGAGTAATGATCAGTTCTTC. Its protein product is CASSFRDRGSNDQFF. Filled out from reference TRBV28 and TRBJ2-1, the complete variable domain reads DVKVTQSSRYLVKRTGEKVFLECVQDMDHENMFWYRQDPGLGLRLIYFSYDVKMKEKGDIPEGYSVSREKKERFSLILESASTNQTSMYLCASSFRDRGSNDQFFGPGTRLTVL.

This clonotype was seen a few times. V gene TRBV4-2 combines with J gene TRBJ1-2; TRBD1 agrees at 7 bases. The V segment lost 4 bases and the J segment 5 bases; nucleotides outside the gene matches: 10. The CDR3 is 15 amino acids. The germline V gene encodes CDR1 LGHNA and CDR2 YNFKEQ. This chain's CDR3 is CASSPPAGGVYGYTF. The CDR3 DNA is TGTGCCAGCAGCCCCCCGGCAGGGGGGGTTTATGGCTACACCTTC.

This clonotype was counted between two and nine times. The rearrangement links TRBV18 to TRBJ2-3; TRBD2 is a possible D gene (6 bases). V was shortened by 3 bases and J by 5 bases, with 9 bases between the two germline ends. The CDR3 runs to 13 residues. Germline values: CDR1 KGHSH, CDR2 LQKENI. CDR3 region: CASSPGGVDTQYF. CDR3 bases: TGTGCCAGCTCACCGGGGGGAGTAGATACGCAGTATTTT.

This clonotype was seen ten or more times. The CDR3 coding sequence is TGTGCCAGCAGCCAAGATCTCCTAGCGGGGGCCTACGAGCAGTACTTC. Its protein is CASSQDLLAGAYEQYF. The chain combines TRBV4-2 with TRBJ2-7; 10 nucleotides align to TRBD2. V shed 0 bases and J 2 bases; nucleotides not matched to a gene: 4. Germline CDR1 and CDR2: LGHNA and YNFKEQ. The CDR3 spans 16 residues.

This clonotype has a count of ten or more. The V and J genes are TRBV5-1 and TRBJ1-1; D not resolved. The CDR3 runs to 16 residues. With 0 bases removed from V and 3 bases from J, the gap between germline ends came to 15 bases. Germline lookup yields CDR1 SGHRS and CDR2 YFSETQ. The CDR3 protein is CASSLVDTGPHTEAFF. In DNA, the CDR3 is TGCGCCAGCAGCTTGGTTGATACTGGGCCGCACACTGAAGCTTTCTTT.

This clonotype was picked up many times. This chain uses TRBV7-9 with TRBJ2-7; D is tentatively TRBD1 or TRBD2 (5 bases each). Germline V CDR1 and CDR2: SEHNR, FQNEAQ (reference sequence). Trimming stripped 5 bases from V and 3 bases from J, with 11 bases between. The CDR3 is 13 amino acids. The CDR3 loop reads CASSPGTHYEQYF. CDR3 in DNA: TGTGCCAGCAGCCCCGGGACCCACTACGAGCAGTACTTC.

This clonotype appeared many times. The chain has TRBV20-1 and TRBJ2-1; D not resolved. The CDR3 is 11 amino acids. From germline, CDR1 is DFQATT and CDR2 SNEGSKA (reference sequence). V lost 0 bases to trimming and J lost 5 bases, with 2 bases between them. This CDR3 is CSAREDNEQFF. CDR3 bases: TGCAGTGCTAGAGAGGACAATGAGCAGTTCTTC.

This clonotype was found many times. This chain uses TRBV6-5 with TRBJ2-2; D perhaps matches TRBD2 (6 bases). Between the trimmed V and J ends, which lost 5 bases and 7 bases, there was a span of 17 bases. The CDR3 consists of 15 residues. From germline, CDR1 is MNHEY and CDR2 SVGAGI. The CDR3 sequence: CASSPGRTGDGELFF. DNA of the CDR3: TGTGCCAGCAGTCCGGGCAGGACGGGGGACGGGGAGCTGTTTTTT.

There are many counts of this clonotype. The genes are TRBV4-1 and TRBJ2-1, with D hard to call. Per germline, CDR1 MGHRA and CDR2 YSYEKL. This CDR3 spans 11 amino acids. The V gene lost 3 bases and the J gene lost 8 bases, with 5 bases spanning the gap. CDR3 region: CASSQGYEQFF. In DNA form, the CDR3 reads TGCGCCAGCAGCCAGGGCTATGAGCAGTTCTTC.

This clonotype is categorized as medium-sized. The CDR3 loop reads CAISDAVQGRDYEQYF. In DNA form, the CDR3 reads TGTGCCATCAGTGACGCTGTCCAGGGCCGGGACTACGAGCAGTACTTC. The chain joins TRBV10-3 to TRBJ2-7; D might be TRBD1 or TRBD2, each matching 5 bases. Germline V CDR1 and CDR2: ENHRY, SYGVKD. Trimming removed 3 bases at V and 3 bases at J, with 18 bases between. The CDR3 is 16 amino acids.

The table lists this clonotype with many counts. This chain uses TRBV6-2 or TRBV6-3 with TRBJ2-1, with 10 bases lining up with TRBD2. The CDR3 is 15 residues long. V shed 4 bases and J 6 bases; nucleotides not matched to a gene: 6. Germline V lookup: CDR1 MNHEY, CDR2 SVGEGT. The CDR3 nucleotides read TGTGCCAGCAGTTTAAGCGGGGGGGGTTCCAATGAGCAGTTCTTC. It encodes CASSLSGGGSNEQFF.

Many counts were recorded for this clonotype. The chain links TRBV7-9 to TRBJ2-3, with 8 bases matching TRBD1. This CDR3 contains 15 residues. From germline, CDR1 is SEHNR and CDR2 FQNEAQ (reference sequence). J was trimmed by 2 bases and V by 5 bases; bases with no gene match: 6. CDR3 in DNA: TGTGCCAGCAGCCTCCGGGACAGGAACACAGATACGCAGTATTTT. This codes for CASSLRDRNTDTQYF.

This clonotype was picked up many times. The gene calls are TRBV3-1 and TRBJ2-3; D remains ambiguous. From germline, CDR1 is LGHDT and CDR2 YNNKEL (reference sequence). The CDR3 extends over 16 amino acids. The V gene lost 3 bases and the J gene lost 4 bases, with 17 bases spanning the gap. Here the CDR3 reads CASSQARPFRADTQYF. The CDR3 DNA reads as TGTGCCAGCAGCCAGGCCCGCCCCTTTAGAGCAGATACGCAGTATTTT.

This clonotype was counted many times. The chain recombines TRBV6-4 with TRBJ2-1; D possibly corresponds to TRBD2 (6 bases). CDR3 length: 15 amino acids. The V and J ends lost 6 bases and 0 bases respectively, with 12 bases between them. CDR1 is MRHNA, CDR2 SNTAGT, per germline. The CDR3 sequence is CASSSSVGSYNEQFF. The CDR3, as DNA: TGTGCCAGCAGCTCTAGCGTTGGCTCCTACAATGAGCAGTTCTTC.

This clonotype is medium-sized within its sample. The chain carries TRBV27 and TRBJ1-3; D is ambiguous. CDR3 length equals 16 residues. V shed 5 bases and J shed 4 bases, with 18 bases lying between them. Germline CDR1 is MNHEY and CDR2 is SMNVEV (reference sequence). CDR3 bases: TGTGCCAGCAGTCCCGGACTGGGTTTTTTGGGAAACACCATATATTTT. Residues: CASSPGLGFLGNTIYF.

Notes on this clonotype: One end of the junction varies from germline; a read error may be responsible. The chain is built from TRBV4-3 and TRBJ2-3; D ambiguous. The CDR3 has 13 amino acids. Per the germline V gene, CDR1 is LGHNA and CDR2 is YSLEER. The CDR3 DNA is TGCGCCAGCAGCGGGATTATCACAGATACACAGTATTTT. Translated: CASSGIITDTQYF.

At least ten counts were recorded for this clonotype. In DNA form, the CDR3 reads TGTGCCAGCAGTTACGGAGGGGAGTCACCCCTCCACTTT. Its protein is CASSYGGESPLHF. This chain joins TRBV6-5 and TRBJ1-6; a possible D gene is TRBD1 (5 bases). Germline V CDR1 and CDR2: MNHEY, SVGAGI. V shed 2 bases and J shed 10 bases, with 9 bases lying between them. The CDR3 has 13 residues.

This clonotype was seen many times. V usage is TRBV20-1 and J usage is TRBJ1-1; the D is unclear. The CDR3 has 15 residues. Trimming pared 0 bases from V and 3 bases from J, leaving 14 bases between. The germline gives CDR1 DFQATT, CDR2 SNEGSKA (reference sequence). The CDR3 DNA reads as TGCAGTGCTAGAGACCTCTTCAACCGGGACACTGAAGCTTTCTTT. Amino acids: CSARDLFNRDTEAFF.

This clonotype has ten or more counts. The chain combines TRBV7-9 with TRBJ2-7; TRBD2 matches at 7 bases. The V gene's germline CDR1 is SEHNR and CDR2 FQNEAQ (reference sequence). CDR3 length: 15 amino acids. V was pared by 8 bases and J by 0 bases, with 10 bases of the junction left unmatched. CDR3 DNA sequence: TGTGCCAGCCAACATTCCGGGACTAACTCCTACGAGCAGTACTTC. Amino acid sequence: CASQHSGTNSYEQYF.

V is TRBV28 and J is TRBJ1-2, with 7 bases identical to TRBD1. V trimming: 5 bases; J trimming: 7 bases; junction bases outside the gene matches: 4. Germline values: CDR1 MDHEN, CDR2 SYDVKM. The CDR3 loop spans 12 amino acids. CDR3 DNA sequence: TGTGCCAGCAGTAGAGGGGGCGTTGGCTACACCTTC. Its protein is CASSRGGVGYTF.

About this clonotype itself: The junction differs from germline at one of its ends, possibly a read error. The V call is TRBV2, the J call TRBJ1-2, with D perhaps TRBD1 (5 bases). Germline V gene sequence: CDR1 SNHLY, CDR2 FYNNEI. This CDR3 is 13 amino acids long. The CDR3 DNA reads TGTGCCAGCAGTGGAGCAGGGTTGTATGACTACACCTTC. It specifies CASSGAGLYDYTF.

This clonotype was seen ten or more times. The chain has TRBV2 and TRBJ2-1, with TRBD2 matching over 9 bases. The CDR3 runs 13 residues. Germline CDR1 is SNHLY and CDR2 is FYNNEI. V shed 8 bases, J shed 3 bases, and the junction held 2 bases outside the gene matches. CDR3 nucleotides: TGTGCCAGCCTAGCGGGGATCTACAATGAGCAGTTCTTC. Its translation: CASLAGIYNEQFF.

By share, this clonotype counts as medium-sized. This sequence joins TRBV14 and TRBJ1-1; 7 nucleotides line up with TRBD1. Germline loops: CDR1 SGHDN, CDR2 FVKESK. This CDR3 is built from 13 residues. V was pared by 2 bases and J by 11 bases, with 8 bases of the junction left unmatched. CDR3 residues: CASSQSPGGRAFF. The DNA for the CDR3 is TGTGCCAGCAGCCAAAGCCCAGGGGGTAGGGCTTTCTTT. Combining the CDR3 with reference TRBV14 and TRBJ1-1 gives the whole variable domain EAGVTQFPSHSVIEKGQTVTLRCDPISGHDNLYWYRRVMGKEIKFLLHFVKESKQDESGMPNNRFLAERTGGTYSTLKVQPAELEDSGVYFCASSQSPGGRAFFGQGTRLTVV.

In this sample, this clonotype turned up many times. The chain combines TRBV24-1 with TRBJ2-3; TRBD1 aligns across 9 bases. The trim removed 3 bases at V and 0 bases at J, leaving 0 bases unmatched. The CDR3 runs 15 residues. Germline V gene data show CDR1 as KGHDR and CDR2 as SFDVKD. The CDR3 nucleotides read TGTGCCACCAGTGATGGGACAGGGAGCACAGATACGCAGTATTTT. Translation: CATSDGTGSTDTQYF.